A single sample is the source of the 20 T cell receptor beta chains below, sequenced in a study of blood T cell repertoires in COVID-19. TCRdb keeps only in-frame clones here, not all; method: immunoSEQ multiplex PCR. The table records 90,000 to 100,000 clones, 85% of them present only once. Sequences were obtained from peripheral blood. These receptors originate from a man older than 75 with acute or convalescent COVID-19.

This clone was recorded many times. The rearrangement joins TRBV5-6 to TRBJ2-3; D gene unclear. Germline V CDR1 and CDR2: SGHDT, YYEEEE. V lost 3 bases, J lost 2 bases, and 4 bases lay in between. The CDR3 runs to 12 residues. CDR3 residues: CASSYNTDTQYF. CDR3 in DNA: TGTGCCAGCAGCTATAACACAGATACGCAGTATTTT.

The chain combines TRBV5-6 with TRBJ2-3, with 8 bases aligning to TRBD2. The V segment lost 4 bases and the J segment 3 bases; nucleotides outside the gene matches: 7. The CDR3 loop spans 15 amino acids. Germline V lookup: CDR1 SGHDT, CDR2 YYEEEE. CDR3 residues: CASSQAGLVTDTQYF. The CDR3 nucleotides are TGTGCCAGCAGCCAAGCGGGACTAGTGACAGATACGCAGTATTTT.

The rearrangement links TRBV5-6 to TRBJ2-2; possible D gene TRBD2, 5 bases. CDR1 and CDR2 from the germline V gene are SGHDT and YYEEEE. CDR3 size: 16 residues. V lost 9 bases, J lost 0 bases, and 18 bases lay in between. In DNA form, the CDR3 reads TGTGCCACCGAAGTGAGCGGTACCGCGAACACCGGGGAGCTGTTTTTT. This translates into CATEVSGTANTGELFF.

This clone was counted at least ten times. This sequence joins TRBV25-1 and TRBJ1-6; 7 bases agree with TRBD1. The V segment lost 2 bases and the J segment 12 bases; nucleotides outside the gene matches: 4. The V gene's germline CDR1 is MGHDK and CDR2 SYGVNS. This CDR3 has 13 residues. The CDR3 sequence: CASSEQGGLPLHF. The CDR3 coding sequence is TGTGCCAGCAGTGAACAAGGGGGCTTACCCCTCCACTTT.

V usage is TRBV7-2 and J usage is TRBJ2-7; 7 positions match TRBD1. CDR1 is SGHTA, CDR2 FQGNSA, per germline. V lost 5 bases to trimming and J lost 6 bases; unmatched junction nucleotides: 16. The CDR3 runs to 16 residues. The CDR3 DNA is TGTGCCAGCAGCCCGACCCTTACGGGACAGAATGGCGAGCAGTACTTC. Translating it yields CASSPTLTGQNGEQYF.

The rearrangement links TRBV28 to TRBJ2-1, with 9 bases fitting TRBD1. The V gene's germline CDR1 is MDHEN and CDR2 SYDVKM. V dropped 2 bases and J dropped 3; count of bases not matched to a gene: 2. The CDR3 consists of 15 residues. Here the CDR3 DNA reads TGTGCCAGCAGTTTAGGGACAGGGATCTACAATGAGCAGTTCTTC. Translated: CASSLGTGIYNEQFF.

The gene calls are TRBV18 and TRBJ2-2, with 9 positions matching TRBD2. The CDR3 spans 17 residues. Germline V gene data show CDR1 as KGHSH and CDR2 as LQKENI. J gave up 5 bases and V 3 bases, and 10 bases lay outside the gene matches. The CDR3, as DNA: TGTGCCAGCTCACCCCTGGCGGGAGGGCCTTCTACCGGGGAGCTGTTTTTT. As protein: CASSPLAGGPSTGELFF.

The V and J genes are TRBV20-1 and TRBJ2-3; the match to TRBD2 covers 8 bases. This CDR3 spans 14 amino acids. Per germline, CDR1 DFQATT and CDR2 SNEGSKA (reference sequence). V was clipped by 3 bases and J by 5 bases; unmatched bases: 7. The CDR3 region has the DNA TGCAGTGCTAGTAGGAGCGGGAGAGTAGATACGCAGTATTTT. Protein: CSASRSGRVDTQYF.

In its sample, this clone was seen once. The CDR3 loop reads CASSPTGGGANVLTF. The CDR3 region has the DNA TGTGCCAGCAGCCCGACAGGGGGTGGGGCCAACGTCCTGACTTTC. This chain connects TRBV5-4 to TRBJ2-6; 9 positions match TRBD1. Germline values: CDR1 SGHNT, CDR2 YYREEE (reference sequence). The length of the CDR3 is 15 residues. V lost 4 bases to trimming and J lost 3 bases; unmatched junction nucleotides: 2.

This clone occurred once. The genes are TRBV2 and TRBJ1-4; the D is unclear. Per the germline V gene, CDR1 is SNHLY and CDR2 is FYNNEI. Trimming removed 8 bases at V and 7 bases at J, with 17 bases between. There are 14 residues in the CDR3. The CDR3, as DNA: TGTGCCAGCGGCAGTCAGCGGGGAGGTGAAAAACTGTTTTTT. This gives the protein CASGSQRGGEKLFF.

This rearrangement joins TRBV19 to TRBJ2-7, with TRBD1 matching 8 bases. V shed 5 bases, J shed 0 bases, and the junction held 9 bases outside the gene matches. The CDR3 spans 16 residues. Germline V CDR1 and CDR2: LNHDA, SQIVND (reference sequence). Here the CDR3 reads CASSYSTGTGSYEQYF. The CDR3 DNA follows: TGTGCCAGTAGTTACTCCACCGGGACAGGCTCCTACGAGCAGTACTTC.

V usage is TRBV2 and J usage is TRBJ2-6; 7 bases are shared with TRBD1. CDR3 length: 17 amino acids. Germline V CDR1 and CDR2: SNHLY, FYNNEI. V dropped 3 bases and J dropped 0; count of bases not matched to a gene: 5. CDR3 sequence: CASSDVQGDSGANVLTF. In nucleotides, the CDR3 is TGTGCCAGCAGTGACGTGCAGGGGGACTCTGGGGCCAACGTCCTGACTTTC.

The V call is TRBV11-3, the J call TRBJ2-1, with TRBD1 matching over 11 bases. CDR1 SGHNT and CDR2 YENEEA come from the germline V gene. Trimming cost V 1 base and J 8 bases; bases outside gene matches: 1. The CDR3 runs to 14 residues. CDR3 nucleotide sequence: TGTGCCAGCAGCTTAGGGACAGGGGGCGATGAGCAGTTCTTC. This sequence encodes CASSLGTGGDEQFF.

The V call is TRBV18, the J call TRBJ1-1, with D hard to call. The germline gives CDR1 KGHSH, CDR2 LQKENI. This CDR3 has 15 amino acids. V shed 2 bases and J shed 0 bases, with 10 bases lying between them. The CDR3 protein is CASSPKQNMNTEAFF. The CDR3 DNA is TGTGCCAGCTCACCAAAACAAAACATGAACACTGAAGCTTTCTTT.

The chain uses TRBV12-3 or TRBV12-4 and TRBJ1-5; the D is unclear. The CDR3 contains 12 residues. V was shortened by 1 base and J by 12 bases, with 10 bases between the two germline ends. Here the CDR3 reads CASSLDTGLQHF. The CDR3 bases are TGTGCCAGCAGTTTAGATACGGGTCTCCAGCATTTT.

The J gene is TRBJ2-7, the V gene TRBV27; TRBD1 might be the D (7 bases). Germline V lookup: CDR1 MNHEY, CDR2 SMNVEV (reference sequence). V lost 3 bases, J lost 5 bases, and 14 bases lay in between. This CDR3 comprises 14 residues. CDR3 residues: CASSFKQGRNEQYF. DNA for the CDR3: TGTGCCAGCAGTTTTAAACAGGGGAGGAACGAGCAGTACTTC.

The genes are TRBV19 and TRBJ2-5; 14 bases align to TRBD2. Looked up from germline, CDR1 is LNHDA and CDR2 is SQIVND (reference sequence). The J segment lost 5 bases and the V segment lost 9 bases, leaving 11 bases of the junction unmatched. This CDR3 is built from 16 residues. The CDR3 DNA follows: TGTGCCAGCCGACTAGCGGGAGGGCTACACGGGGAGACCCAGTACTTC. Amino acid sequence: CASRLAGGLHGETQYF.

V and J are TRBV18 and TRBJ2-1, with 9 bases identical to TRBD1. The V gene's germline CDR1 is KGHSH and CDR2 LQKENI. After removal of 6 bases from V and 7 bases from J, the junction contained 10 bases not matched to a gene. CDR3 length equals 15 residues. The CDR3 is CASSADRGTGNEQFF. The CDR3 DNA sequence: TGTGCCAGCTCCGCGGACAGGGGAACCGGTAATGAGCAGTTCTTC.

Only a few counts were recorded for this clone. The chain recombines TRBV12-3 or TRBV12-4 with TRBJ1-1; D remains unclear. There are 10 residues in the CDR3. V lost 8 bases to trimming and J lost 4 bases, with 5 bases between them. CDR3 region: CASYFTEAFF. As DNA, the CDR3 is TGTGCCAGCTACTTCACTGAAGCTTTCTTT.

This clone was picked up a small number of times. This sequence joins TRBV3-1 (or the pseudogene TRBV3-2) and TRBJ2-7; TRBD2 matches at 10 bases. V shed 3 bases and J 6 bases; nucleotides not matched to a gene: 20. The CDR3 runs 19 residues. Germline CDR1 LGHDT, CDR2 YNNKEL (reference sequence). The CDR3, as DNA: TGTGCCAGCAGCCAGGTCGTGGCTAGCGGGAGAGTCAGGACGGGCGAGCAGTACTTC. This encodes CASSQVVASGRVRTGEQYF.